This T cell receptor beta chain was identified during a study of T cell responses to AZD1222 COVID-19 vaccine. The study, taken as a whole, reports: Baseline serostatus was positive in only a handful of AZD1222 recipients. Donors were largely white British and mainly female; clonal diversity was possibly underestimated.

The germline V gene encodes CDR1 SQVTM and CDR2 ANQGSEA. CDR3 length: 12 residues. V was trimmed by 6 bases and J by 0 bases, leaving 8 bases between them. TCRdb's copy holds only in-frame clones and misses some; the assay was immunoSEQ multiplex PCR. The table has approximately 150,000 clones, 92% seen once. Second doses that came at about 4 or about 12 weeks were put together. About this clone itself: Its antigen is unknown.

The TCR comes from an adult who received the AZD1222 COVID-19 vaccine. The sequencing here drew on peripheral blood, taken 28 days after the second AZD1222 dose. The V and J genes are TRBV29-1 and TRBJ2-5, with D maybe TRBD1 (6 bases). The DNA of the CDR3 is TGCAGCGTATGGACAGACCAAGAGACCCAGTACTTC. Translating it yields CSVWTDQETQYF.